Sequencing of this T cell receptor beta chain was carried out in a study of cytomegalovirus exposure and HLA in healthy donors. This clone was counted a single time. Trimming took off 5 bases at V and 0 bases at J, with 20 bases between the two ends. This CDR3 has 17 residues. Germline assignment: CDR1 KGHSH and CDR2 LQKENI. The repertoire was sequenced with immunoSEQ multiplex PCR; TCRdb's copy has only in-frame clones and lacks some. The sample has a few hundred thousand clones; 70% to 90% are singletons. The rearrangement uses TRBV18 and TRBJ2-7; D is uncertain. This clonotype was obtained from a young woman in good health and CMV-seronegative. Sequencing was carried out using PBMCs. The CDR3 nucleotides read TGTGCCAGCTCAAACCAGAAACAGAGCCTTTTCTCCTACGAGCAGTACTTC. This encodes CASSNQKQSLFSYEQYF.